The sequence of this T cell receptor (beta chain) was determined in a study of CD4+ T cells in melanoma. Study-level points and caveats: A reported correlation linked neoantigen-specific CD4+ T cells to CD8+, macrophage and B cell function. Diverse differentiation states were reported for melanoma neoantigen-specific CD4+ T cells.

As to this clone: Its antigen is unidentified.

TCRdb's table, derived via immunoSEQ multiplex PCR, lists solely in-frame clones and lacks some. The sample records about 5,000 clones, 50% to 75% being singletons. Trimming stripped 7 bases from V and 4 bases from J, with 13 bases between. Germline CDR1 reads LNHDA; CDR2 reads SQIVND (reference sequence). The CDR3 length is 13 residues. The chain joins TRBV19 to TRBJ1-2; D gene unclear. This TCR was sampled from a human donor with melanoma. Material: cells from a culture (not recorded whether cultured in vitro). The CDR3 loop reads CASMKGNSYGYTF. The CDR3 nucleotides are TGTGCCAGTATGAAGGGTAATAGCTATGGCTACACCTTC.